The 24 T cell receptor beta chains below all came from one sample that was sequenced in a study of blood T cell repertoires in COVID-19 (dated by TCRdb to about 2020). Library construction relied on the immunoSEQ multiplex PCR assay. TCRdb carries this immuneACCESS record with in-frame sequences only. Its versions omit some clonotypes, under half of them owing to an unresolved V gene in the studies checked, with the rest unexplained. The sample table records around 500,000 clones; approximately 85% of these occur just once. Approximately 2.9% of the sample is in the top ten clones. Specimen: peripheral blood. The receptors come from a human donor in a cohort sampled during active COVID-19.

The CDR3 loop is CASSSGQINGYTF. The CDR3 DNA follows: TGCGCCAGCAGCTCGGGACAGATAAATGGCTACACCTTC. The chain combines TRBV5-1 with TRBJ1-2, with 7 bases fitting TRBD1. Germline CDR1 is SGHRS and CDR2 is YFSETQ. Trimming removed 3 bases from V and 6 bases from J; junction bases left unmatched: 5. This CDR3 is 13 amino acids long.

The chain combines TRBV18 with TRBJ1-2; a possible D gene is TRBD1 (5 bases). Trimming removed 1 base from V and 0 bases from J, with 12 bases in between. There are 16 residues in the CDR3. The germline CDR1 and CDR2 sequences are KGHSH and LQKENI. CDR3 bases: TGTGCCAGCTCACCACGAGACAGCCGAGCTAACTATGGCTACACCTTC. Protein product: CASSPRDSRANYGYTF.

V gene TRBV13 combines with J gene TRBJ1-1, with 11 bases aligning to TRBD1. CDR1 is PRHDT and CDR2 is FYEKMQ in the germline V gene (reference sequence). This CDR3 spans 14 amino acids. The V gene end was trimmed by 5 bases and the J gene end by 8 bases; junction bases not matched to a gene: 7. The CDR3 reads CASSRTGGEGEAFF. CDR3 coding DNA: TGTGCCAGCAGCCGGACAGGGGGCGAGGGGGAAGCTTTCTTT.

The CDR3 DNA reads as TGTGCCAGCAGCTTAGCGGTGACAGGGGGCGGGCAGCCCCAGCATTTT. Translation gives CASSLAVTGGGQPQHF. The chain combines TRBV7-9 with TRBJ1-5, with 10 positions matching TRBD1. There are 16 residues in the CDR3. Germline-derived CDR1 and CDR2 are SEHNR and FQNEAQ (reference sequence). J gave up 7 bases and V 0 bases, and 6 bases lay outside the gene matches.

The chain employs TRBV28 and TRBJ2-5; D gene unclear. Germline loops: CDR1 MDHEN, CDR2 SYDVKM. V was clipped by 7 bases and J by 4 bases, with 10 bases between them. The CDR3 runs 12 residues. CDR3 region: CASTITGETQYF. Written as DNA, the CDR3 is TGTGCCAGCACCATAACGGGAGAGACCCAGTACTTC.

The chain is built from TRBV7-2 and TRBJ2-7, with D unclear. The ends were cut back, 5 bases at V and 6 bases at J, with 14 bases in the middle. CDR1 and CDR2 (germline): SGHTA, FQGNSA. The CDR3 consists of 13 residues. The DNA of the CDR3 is TGTGCCAGCAGCAGTTCTAGTTTCTCCGAGCAGTACTTC. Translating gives CASSSSSFSEQYF. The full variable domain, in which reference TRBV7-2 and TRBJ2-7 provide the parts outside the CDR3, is GAGVSQSPSNKVTEKGKDVELRCDPISGHTALYWYRQSLGQGLEFLIYFQGNSAPDKSGLPSDRFSAERTGGSVSTLTIQRTQQEDSAVYLCASSSSSFSEQYFGPGTRLTVT.

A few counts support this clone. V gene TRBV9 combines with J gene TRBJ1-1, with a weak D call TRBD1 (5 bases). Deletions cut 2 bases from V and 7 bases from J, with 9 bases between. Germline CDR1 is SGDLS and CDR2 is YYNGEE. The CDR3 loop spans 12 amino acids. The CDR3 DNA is TGTGCCAGCAGCGTTCGGGGGGATGAAGCTTTCTTT. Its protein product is CASSVRGDEAFF.

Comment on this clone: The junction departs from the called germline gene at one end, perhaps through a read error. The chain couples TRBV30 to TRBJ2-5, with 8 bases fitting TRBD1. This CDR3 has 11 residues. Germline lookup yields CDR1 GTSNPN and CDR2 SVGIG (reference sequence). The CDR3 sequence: CAWSVTGQVNF. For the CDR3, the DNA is TGTGCCTGGAGTGTTACGGGACAGGTCAACTTC.

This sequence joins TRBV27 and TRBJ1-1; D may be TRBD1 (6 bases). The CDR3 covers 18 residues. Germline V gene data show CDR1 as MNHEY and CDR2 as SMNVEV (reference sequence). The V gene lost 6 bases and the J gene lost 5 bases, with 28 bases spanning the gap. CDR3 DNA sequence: TGTGCCAGCAGCTTAACCCCCATGGGGGCAGGAACGAGAACTGAAGCTTTCTTT. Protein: CASSLTPMGAGTRTEAFF.

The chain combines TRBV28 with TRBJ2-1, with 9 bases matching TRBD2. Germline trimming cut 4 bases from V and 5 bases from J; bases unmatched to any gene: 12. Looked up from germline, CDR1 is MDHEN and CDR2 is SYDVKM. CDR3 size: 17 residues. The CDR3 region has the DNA TGTGCCAGCAGTTGGCAGCACGGGCTAGCGGGGAACAATGAGCAGTTCTTC. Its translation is CASSWQHGLAGNNEQFF. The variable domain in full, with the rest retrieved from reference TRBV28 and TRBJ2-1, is DVKVTQSSRYLVKRTGEKVFLECVQDMDHENMFWYRQDPGLGLRLIYFSYDVKMKEKGDIPEGYSVSREKKERFSLILESASTNQTSMYLCASSWQHGLAGNNEQFFGPGTRLTVL.

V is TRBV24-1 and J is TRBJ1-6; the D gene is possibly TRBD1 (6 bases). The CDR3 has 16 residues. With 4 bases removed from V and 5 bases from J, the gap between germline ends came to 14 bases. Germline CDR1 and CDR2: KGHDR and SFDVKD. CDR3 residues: CATSEYRVQDNSPLHF. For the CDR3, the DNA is TGTGCCACCAGTGAGTACAGGGTTCAGGATAATTCACCCCTCCACTTT.

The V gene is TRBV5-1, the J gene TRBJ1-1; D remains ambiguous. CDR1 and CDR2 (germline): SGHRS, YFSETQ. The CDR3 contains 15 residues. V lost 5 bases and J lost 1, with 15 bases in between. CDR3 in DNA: TGCGCCAGCAGTGCAATCGGTTCCTCGAACACTGAAGCTTTCTTT. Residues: CASSAIGSSNTEAFF.

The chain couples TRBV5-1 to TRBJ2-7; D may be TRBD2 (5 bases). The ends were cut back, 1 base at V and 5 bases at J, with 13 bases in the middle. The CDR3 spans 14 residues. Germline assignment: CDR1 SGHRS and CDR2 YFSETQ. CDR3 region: CASSLPTETNEQYF. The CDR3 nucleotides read TGCGCCAGCAGCTTGCCCACTGAGACTAACGAGCAGTACTTC.

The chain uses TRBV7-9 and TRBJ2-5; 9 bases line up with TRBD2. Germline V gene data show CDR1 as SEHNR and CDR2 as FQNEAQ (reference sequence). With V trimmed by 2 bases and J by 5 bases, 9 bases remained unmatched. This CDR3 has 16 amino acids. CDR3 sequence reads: CASSLLAGNLAETQYF. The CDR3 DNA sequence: TGTGCCAGCAGCTTACTAGCGGGAAACCTTGCTGAGACCCAGTACTTC.

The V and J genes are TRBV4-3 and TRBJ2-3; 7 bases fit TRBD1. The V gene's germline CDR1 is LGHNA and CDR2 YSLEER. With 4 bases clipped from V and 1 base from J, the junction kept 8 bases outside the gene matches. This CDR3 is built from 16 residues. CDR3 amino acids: CASSRRQGSGTDTQYF. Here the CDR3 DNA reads TGCGCCAGCAGCCGCCGACAGGGATCGGGCACAGATACGCAGTATTTT.

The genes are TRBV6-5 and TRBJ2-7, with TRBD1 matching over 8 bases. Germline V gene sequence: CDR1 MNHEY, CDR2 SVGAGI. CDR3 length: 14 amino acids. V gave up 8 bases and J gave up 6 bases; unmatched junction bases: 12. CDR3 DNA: TGTGCCAGCGGGAATGGACAGGGTCCCTTCGAGCAGTACTTC. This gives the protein CASGNGQGPFEQYF.

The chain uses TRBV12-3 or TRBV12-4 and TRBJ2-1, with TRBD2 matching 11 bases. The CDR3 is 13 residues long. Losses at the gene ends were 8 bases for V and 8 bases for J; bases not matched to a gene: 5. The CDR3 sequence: CASRTSGWDEQFF. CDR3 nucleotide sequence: TGTGCCAGCCGGACTAGCGGGTGGGATGAGCAGTTCTTC.

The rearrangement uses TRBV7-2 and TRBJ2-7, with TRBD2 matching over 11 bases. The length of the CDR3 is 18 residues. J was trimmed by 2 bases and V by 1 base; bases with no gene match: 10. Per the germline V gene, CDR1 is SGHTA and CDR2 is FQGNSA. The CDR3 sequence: CASSLVLSGRGRAYEQYF. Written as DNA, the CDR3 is TGTGCCAGCAGCTTAGTTCTTAGCGGGAGGGGTAGGGCCTACGAGCAGTACTTC.

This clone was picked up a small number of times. CDR3 DNA: TGTGCCAGCAGCTTAAGGTCCGGGAATTACAATGAGCAGTTCTTC. Translating it yields CASSLRSGNYNEQFF. V and J are TRBV7-2 and TRBJ2-1, with D possibly matching TRBD2 (5 bases). CDR1 is SGHTA and CDR2 is FQGNSA in the germline V gene. Between the trimmed V and J ends, which lost 2 bases and 4 bases, there was a span of 12 bases. This CDR3 has 15 residues.

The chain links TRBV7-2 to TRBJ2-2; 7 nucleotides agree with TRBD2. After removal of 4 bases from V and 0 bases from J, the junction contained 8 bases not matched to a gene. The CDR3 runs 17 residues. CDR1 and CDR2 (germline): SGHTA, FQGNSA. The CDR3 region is CASSSRDYRSNTGELFF. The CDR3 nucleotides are TGTGCCAGCAGCTCCCGGGACTACCGATCGAACACCGGGGAGCTGTTTTTT.

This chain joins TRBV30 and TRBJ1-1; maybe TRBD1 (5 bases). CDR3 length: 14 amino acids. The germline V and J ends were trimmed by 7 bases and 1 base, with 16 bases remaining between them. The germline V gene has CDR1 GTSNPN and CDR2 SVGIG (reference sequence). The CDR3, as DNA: TGTGCCTCCCAGAAGGGGCCGGAGAACACTGAAGCTTTCTTT. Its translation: CASQKGPENTEAFF. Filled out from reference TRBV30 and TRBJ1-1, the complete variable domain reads SQTIHQWPATLVQPVGSPLSLECTVEGTSNPNLYWYRQAAGRGLQLLFYSVGIGQISSEVPQNLSASRPQDRQFILSSKKLLLSDSGFYLCASQKGPENTEAFFGQGTRLTVV.

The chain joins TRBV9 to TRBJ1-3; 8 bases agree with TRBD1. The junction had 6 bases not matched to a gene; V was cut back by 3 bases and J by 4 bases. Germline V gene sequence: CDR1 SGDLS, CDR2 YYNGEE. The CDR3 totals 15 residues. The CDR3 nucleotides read TGTGCCAGCAGCGCCTCCAGGGGGCCGGGAAACACCATATATTTT. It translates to CASSASRGPGNTIYF.

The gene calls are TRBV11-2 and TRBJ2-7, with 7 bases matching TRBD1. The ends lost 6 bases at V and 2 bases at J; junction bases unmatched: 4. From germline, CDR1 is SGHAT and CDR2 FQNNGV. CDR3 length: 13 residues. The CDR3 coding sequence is TGTGCCAGCAGTGCTCAGGGGGCCTACGAGCAGTACTTC. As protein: CASSAQGAYEQYF. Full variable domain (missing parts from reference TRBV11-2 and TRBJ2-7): EAGVAQSPRYKIIEKRQSVAFWCNPISGHATLYWYQQILGQGPKLLIQFQNNGVVDDSQLPKDRFSAERLKGVDSTLKIQPAKLEDSAVYLCASSAQGAYEQYFGPGTRLTVT.

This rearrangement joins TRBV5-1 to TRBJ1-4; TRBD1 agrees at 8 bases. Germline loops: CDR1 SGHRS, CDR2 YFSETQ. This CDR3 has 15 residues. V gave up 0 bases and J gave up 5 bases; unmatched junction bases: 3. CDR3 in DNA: TGCGCCAGCAGCTTGGGGGACAGGTGGAATGAAAAACTGTTTTTT. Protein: CASSLGDRWNEKLFF.